The 10 T cell receptor beta chains below were found in one sample sequenced in a study of blood T cells in healthy people across ages. A sample-barcoded 5' primer and a J-beta primer mix were used in a second PCR of about 7 to 12 cycles. TCRdb passed the 5' RACE reads through MiXCR, listing each CDR3 protein once. The sample shows over 500,000 distinct CDR3 sequences, roughly half of them seen only once. Material for sequencing was blood. Receptors were obtained from a woman older than 75 in good health.

This clonotype showed up many times. The rearrangement links TRBV7-3 to TRBJ1-5; 7 bases are a match to TRBD1. The V and J ends lost 6 bases and 0 bases, in that order; junction bases with no gene match: 14. CDR3 length equals 18 residues. Looked up from germline, CDR1 is SGHTA and CDR2 is FQGTGA. The CDR3 sequence: CASREKIGTENSNQPQHF. The CDR3 bases are TGTGCCAGCAGAGAGAAGATCGGGACAGAAAATAGCAATCAGCCCCAGCATTTT.

The gene calls are TRBV10-3 and TRBJ1-5; D is perhaps TRBD1 (5 bases). The CDR3 length is 15 residues. CDR1 ENHRY and CDR2 SYGVKD come from the germline V gene. V lost 6 bases and J lost 0, with 12 bases in between. The CDR3 DNA reads TGTGCCATCAGGCAGGGAGAAGCTAGCAATCAGCCCCAGCATTTT. The encoded protein is CAIRQGEASNQPQHF.

This clonotype came up once. This chain joins TRBV7-9 and TRBJ2-2, with 10 bases lining up with TRBD1. Germline V CDR1 and CDR2: SEHNR, FQNEAQ (reference sequence). This CDR3 comprises 16 residues. V trimming: 4 bases; J trimming: 5 bases; junction bases outside the gene matches: 7. The CDR3 DNA sequence: TGTGCCAGCAGCTCCGGACAGGGGGAGTGGACCGGGGAGCTGTTTTTT. This translates into CASSSGQGEWTGELFF.

The chain is built from TRBV4-1 and TRBJ1-5; no definite D call. Trimming took 1 base from V and 0 from J, leaving 10 bases between them. CDR3 length equals 16 residues. In germline, CDR1 is MGHRA, CDR2 YSYEKL. This CDR3 reads CASSQGWPDSNQPQHF. The CDR3 DNA is TGCGCCAGCAGCCAAGGATGGCCCGATAGCAATCAGCCCCAGCATTTT.

The chain has TRBV10-3 and TRBJ2-3, with D perhaps TRBD2 (5 bases). The CDR3 consists of 13 residues. Per the germline V gene, CDR1 is ENHRY and CDR2 is SYGVKD. V dropped 8 bases and J dropped 1 base, with 10 bases sitting between them. CDR3 bases: TGTGCCATCGGATTGAGGGGCACAGATACGCAGTATTTT. Amino acid sequence: CAIGLRGTDTQYF.

This clonotype was detected many times. The V and J genes are TRBV29-1 and TRBJ2-2; 14 nucleotides agree with TRBD2. This CDR3 is built from 18 residues. V gave up 4 bases and J gave up 0 bases; unmatched junction bases: 7. From germline, CDR1 is SQVTM and CDR2 ANQGSEA. CDR3: CSVGAGTSGSANTGELFF. CDR3 nucleotides: TGCAGCGTTGGGGCCGGGACTAGCGGGAGCGCGAACACCGGGGAGCTGTTTTTT.

The table lists this clonotype with a few counts. This chain joins TRBV5-1 and TRBJ1-1; tentatively, D is TRBD1 (5 bases). This CDR3 is built from 17 residues. Trimming took 0 bases from V and 6 from J, leaving 21 bases between them. In germline, CDR1 is SGHRS, CDR2 YFSETQ. CDR3 sequence (DNA): TGCGCCAGCAGCTTGGTGTTGCAGGGCGTCGGTAGCGCTGAAGCTTTCTTT. Translated: CASSLVLQGVGSAEAFF. Drawing the rest from reference TRBV5-1 and TRBJ1-1, the complete variable domain is KAGVTQTPRYLIKTRGQQVTLSCSPISGHRSVSWYQQTPGQGLQFLFEYFSETQRNKGNFPGRFSGRQFSNSRSEMNVSTLELGDSALYLCASSLVLQGVGSAEAFFGQGTRLTVV.

This clonotype was counted once. This may come from a read error, since a much larger clone is one base off. The chain uses TRBV7-2 and TRBJ2-7; D is possibly TRBD1 (6 bases). The J call may be incorrect, as the DNA end agrees better with TRBJ2-4. Germline V gene data show CDR1 as SGHTA and CDR2 as FQGNSA. The CDR3 consists of 14 residues. CDR3 residues: CAGSYTGSKNIQYF. In nucleotides, the CDR3 is TGTGCCGGCAGCTATACAGGGTCCAAAAACATTCAGTACTTC.

This clonotype has just a few counts. This rearrangement joins TRBV7-2 to TRBJ2-3, with D unclear. This CDR3 spans 13 amino acids. Germline V gene data show CDR1 as SGHTA and CDR2 as FQGNSA. Trimming cost V 2 bases and J 6 bases, with 9 bases left between them. Here the CDR3 DNA reads TGTGCCAGCAGCTTACCCTATCGGGATACGCAGTATTTT. Translated, it gives CASSLPYRDTQYF.

This clonotype was seen many times. The chain employs TRBV6-6 and TRBJ2-1, with a tentative D call TRBD1 (6 bases). The V end was cut by 0 bases, the J end by 5 bases, with 11 bases between. Germline V gene sequence: CDR1 MNHNY, CDR2 SVGAGI (reference sequence). There are 15 residues in the CDR3. The CDR3 spells CASSYSSSGDNEQFF. CDR3 DNA: TGTGCCAGCAGTTACTCATCTTCAGGGGACAATGAGCAGTTCTTC.